This is a list of T cell receptor beta chains from one sample in a study of blood T cell repertoires in COVID-19. Assay: immunoSEQ multiplex PCR; the TCRdb copy retains only in-frame clones and omits some. This table has about 50,000 clones, 75% to 85% appearing once. Source material: peripheral blood. All receptors derive from a man between 35 and 55 years old with acute or convalescent COVID-19. CDR3s include the opening cysteine and the closing phenylalanine or tryptophan. D genes are given only for firm matches.

V gene	D gene	J gene	CDR3 protein
TRBV21-1	-	TRBJ2-1	CASSTKFSGGGYNEQFF
TRBV30	TRBD2	TRBJ2-3	CAWNQLAGGADTQYF
TRBV5-5	TRBD1	TRBJ1-4	CASSSRTGWGEKLFF
TRBV6-5	-	TRBJ1-6	CASSHQWSSPLHF
TRBV5-5	-	TRBJ1-1	CASSLSQGNTEAFF
TRBV21-1	-	TRBJ2-1	CASSPKKGSVHEQFF
TRBV2	TRBD1	TRBJ1-3	CASSETGGDREYSGNTIYF
TRBV30	-	TRBJ1-5	CAWSAGGGGQPQHF
TRBV18	-	TRBJ1-1	CASSPGRGADEAFF
TRBV6-5	TRBD1	TRBJ1-2	CASRMTGNYGYTF
TRBV11-2	-	TRBJ1-6	CASSFGLQRNSPLHF
TRBV5-1	-	TRBJ2-7	CASSLDPARGEQYF
TRBV7-2	-	TRBJ2-5	CASSWLGARETQYF
TRBV7-9	TRBD2	TRBJ2-3	CASSPGGGAGTDTQYF
TRBV20-1	TRBD1	TRBJ1-2	CSAYRGLGYTF
TRBV14	-	TRBJ2-7	CASSQGERVGREQYF
TRBV29-1	-	TRBJ2-3	CSVRLGTDTQYF
TRBV29-1	-	TRBJ2-7	CSVESHSSYEQYF
TRBV11-2	-	TRBJ2-2	CASSIQGWGTGELFF
TRBV5-1	-	TRBJ2-7	CASSLIQGFGEQYF
TRBV11-2	-	TRBJ2-1	CASSLAGSSYNEQFF
TRBV18	-	TRBJ1-5	CASSQNSGIRQPQHF
TRBV6-5	-	TRBJ1-1	CASTAEGRRRAFF
TRBV19	-	TRBJ2-3	CASRHENTQYF
TRBV21-1	-	TRBJ1-6	CASTLGGGAASPLHF